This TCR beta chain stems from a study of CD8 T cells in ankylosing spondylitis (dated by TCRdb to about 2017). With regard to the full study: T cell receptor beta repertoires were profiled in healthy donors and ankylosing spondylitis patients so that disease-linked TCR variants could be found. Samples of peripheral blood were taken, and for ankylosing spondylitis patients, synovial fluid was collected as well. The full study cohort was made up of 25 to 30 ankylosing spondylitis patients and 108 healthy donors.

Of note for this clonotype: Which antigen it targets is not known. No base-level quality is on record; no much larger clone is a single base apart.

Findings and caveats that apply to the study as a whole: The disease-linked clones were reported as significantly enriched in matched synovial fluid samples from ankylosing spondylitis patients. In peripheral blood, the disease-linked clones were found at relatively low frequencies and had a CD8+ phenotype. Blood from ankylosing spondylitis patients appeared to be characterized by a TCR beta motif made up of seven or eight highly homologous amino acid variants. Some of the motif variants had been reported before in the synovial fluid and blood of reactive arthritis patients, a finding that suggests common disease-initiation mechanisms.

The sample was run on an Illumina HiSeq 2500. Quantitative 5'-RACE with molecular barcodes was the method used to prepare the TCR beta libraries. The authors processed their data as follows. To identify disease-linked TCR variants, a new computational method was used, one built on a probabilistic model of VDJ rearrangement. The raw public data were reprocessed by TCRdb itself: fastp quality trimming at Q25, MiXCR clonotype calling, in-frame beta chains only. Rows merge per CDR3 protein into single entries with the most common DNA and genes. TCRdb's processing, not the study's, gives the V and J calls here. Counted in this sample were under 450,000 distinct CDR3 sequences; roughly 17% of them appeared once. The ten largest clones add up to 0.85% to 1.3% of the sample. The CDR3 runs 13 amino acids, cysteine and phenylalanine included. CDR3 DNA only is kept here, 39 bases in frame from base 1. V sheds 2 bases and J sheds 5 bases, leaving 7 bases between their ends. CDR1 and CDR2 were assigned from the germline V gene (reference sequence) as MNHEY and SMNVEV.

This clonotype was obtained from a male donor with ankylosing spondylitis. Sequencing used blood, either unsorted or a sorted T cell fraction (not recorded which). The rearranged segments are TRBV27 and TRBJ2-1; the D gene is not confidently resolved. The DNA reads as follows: TGTGCCAGCAGTTTAAGGCCCGACAATGAGCAGTTCTTC. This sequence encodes CASSLRPDNEQFF.